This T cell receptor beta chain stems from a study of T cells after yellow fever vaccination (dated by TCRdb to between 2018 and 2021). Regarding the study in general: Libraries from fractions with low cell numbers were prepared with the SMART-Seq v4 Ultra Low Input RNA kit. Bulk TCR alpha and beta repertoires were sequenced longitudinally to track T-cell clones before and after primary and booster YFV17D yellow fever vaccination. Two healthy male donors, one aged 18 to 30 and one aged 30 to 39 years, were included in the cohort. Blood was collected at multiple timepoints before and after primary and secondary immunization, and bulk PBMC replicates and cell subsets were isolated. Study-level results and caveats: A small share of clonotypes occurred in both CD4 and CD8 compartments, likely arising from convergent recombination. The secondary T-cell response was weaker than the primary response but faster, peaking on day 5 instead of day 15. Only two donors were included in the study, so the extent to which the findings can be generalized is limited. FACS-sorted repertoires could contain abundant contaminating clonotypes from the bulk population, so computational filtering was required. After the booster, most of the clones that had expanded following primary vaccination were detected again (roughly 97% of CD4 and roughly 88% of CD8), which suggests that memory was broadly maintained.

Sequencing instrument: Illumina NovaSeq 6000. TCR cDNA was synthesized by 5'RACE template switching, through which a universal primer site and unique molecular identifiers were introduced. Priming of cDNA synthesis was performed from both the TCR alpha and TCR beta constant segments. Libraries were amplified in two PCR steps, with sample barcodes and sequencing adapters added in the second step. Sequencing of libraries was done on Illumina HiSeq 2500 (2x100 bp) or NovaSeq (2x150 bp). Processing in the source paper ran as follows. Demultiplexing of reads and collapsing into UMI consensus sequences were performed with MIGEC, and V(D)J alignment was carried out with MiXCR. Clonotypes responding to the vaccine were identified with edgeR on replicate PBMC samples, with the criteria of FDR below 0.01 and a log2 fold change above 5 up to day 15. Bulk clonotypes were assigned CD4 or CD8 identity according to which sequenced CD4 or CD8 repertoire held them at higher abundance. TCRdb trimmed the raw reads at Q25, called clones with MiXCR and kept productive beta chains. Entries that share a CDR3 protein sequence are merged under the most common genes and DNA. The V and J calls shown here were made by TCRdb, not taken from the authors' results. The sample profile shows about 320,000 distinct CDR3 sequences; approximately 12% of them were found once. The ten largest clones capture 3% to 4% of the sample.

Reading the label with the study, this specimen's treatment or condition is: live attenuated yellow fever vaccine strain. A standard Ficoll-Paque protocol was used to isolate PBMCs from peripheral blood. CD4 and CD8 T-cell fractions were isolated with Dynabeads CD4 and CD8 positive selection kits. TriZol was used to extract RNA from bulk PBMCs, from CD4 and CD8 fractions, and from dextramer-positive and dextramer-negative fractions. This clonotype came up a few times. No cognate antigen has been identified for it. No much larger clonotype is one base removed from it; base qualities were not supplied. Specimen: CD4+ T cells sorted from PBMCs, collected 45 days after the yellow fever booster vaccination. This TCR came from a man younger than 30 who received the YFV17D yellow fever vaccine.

This receptor has the CDR3 CAISDSGLARGNEQFF. The bases read TGTGCCATCAGTGATTCCGGACTAGCGAGGGGGAATGAGCAGTTCTTC. The chain couples TRBV10-3 to TRBJ2-1, with 9 bases aligning to TRBD2. From its cysteine to its phenylalanine, the CDR3 spans 16 amino acids. CDR3 DNA is the only sequence kept; it has 48 bases, read in frame from the first base. From V the trimming removes 3 bases and from J it removes 7 bases, while the gene matches leave 10 bases of the junction unaccounted for. CDR1 and CDR2 (ENHRY, SYGVKD) derive from the germline V gene.